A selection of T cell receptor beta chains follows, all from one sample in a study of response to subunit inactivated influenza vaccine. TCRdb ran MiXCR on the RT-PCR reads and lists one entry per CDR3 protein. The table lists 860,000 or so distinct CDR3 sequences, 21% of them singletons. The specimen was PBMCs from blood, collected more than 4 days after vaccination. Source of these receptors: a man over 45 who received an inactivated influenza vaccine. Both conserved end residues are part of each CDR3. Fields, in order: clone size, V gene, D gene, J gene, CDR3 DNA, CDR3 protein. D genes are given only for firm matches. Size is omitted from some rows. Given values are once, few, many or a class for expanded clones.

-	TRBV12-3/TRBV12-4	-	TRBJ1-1	TGTGCCAGCAGTTTAGCGGGACAAAGGGGCACTGAAGCTTTCTTT	CASSLAGQRGTEAFF
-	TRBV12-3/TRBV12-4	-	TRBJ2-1	TGTGCCAGCAGTCACCCGGACTCTCTCAGGAATGAGCAGTTCTTC	CASSHPDSLRNEQFF
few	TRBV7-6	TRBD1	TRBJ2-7	TGTGCCAGCAGCTTAGATCGGGACAGGGGGTACACAAACTCCTACGAGCAGTACTTC	CASSLDRDRGYTNSYEQYF
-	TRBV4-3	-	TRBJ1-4	TGCGGCAGCAGCCAAGGCCAGGGCCAGGTAAAACTGTTTTTT	CGSSQGQGQVKLFF
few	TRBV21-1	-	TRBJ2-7	TGTGCCAGCATATATGATAGGAACGAGCAGTACTTC	CASIYDRNEQYF
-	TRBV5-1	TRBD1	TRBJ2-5	TGCGCCAGCAGCTCGGTAGGGACAGGGCAAGAGACCCAGTACTTC	CASSSVGTGQETQYF
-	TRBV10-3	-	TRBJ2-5	TGTGCCATCAGTGAGTCGAGGGGCAGCCAAGAGACCCAGTACTTC	CAISESRGSQETQYF
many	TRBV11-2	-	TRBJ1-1	TGTGCCAGCAGCTTTCAGGGGAACACTGAAGCTTTCTTT	CASSFQGNTEAFF
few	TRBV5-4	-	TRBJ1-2	TGTGCCAGCAGCTTGGGCAGCAGCTACACCTTC	CASSLGSSYTF
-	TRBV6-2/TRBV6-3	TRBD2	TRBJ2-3	TGTGCCAGCGAAGCGGGGCTAGCAACCGATACGCAGTATTTT	CASEAGLATDTQYF
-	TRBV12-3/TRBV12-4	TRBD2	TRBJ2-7	TGTGCCAGCAGTTTATCGGGGGGGCGCGGGTACGAGCAGTACTTC	CASSLSGGRGYEQYF
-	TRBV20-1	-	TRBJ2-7	TGCAGTGCTAGTTCGGCTAGCGAAGAGCAGTACTTC	CSASSASEEQYF
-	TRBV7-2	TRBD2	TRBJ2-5	TGTGCCAGCAGCTTAGAACTAGCGGGAGCTAGGAAGACCCAGTACTTC	CASSLELAGARKTQYF
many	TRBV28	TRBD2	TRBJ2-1	TGTGCCAGCAGTTTATGGCTAGCGGGGGACAATGAGCAGTTCTTC	CASSLWLAGDNEQFF
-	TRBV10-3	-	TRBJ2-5	TGTGCCACCACGGACAGTCCGGCGGAGACCCAGTACTTC	CATTDSPAETQYF
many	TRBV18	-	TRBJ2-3	TGTGCCAGCTCACCACCGATGTACGGTACGCAGTATTTT	CASSPPMYGTQYF
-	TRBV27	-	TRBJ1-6	TGTGCCAGCAGTCTCCGGGGAGGGTGGGTTTCACCCCTCCACTTT	CASSLRGGWVSPLHF
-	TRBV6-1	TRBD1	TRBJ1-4	TGTGCCAGCAGACCCGACAGGGTTTTAGAAAAACTGTTTTTT	CASRPDRVLEKLFF
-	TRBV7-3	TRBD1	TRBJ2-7	TGTGCCAGCAGCCAGGGGGCAGGGTCCTACGAGCAGTACTTC	CASSQGAGSYEQYF
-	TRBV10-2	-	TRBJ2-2	TGCGCCAGCAGTGAGTATCCTCGGCGTCAGAACACCGGGGAGCTGTTTTTT	CASSEYPRRQNTGELFF
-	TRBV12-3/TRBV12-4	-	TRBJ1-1	TGTGCCAGCAGCGCGGGCAGTGGGGCCAAGAACACTGAAGCTTTCTTT	CASSAGSGAKNTEAFF
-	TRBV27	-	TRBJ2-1	TGTGCCAGCAGTTTTTTTAGAGCGAGTGAGCAGATCTTC	CASSFFRASEQIF
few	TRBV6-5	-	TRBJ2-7	TGTGCCAGCAGTTACTCCCAGATCGGGACGGCTCAAAACTACGAGCAGTACTTC	CASSYSQIGTAQNYEQYF
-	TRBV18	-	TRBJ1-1	TGTGCCAGCTCACCATGGCAGGGGATCACTGAAGCTTTCTTT	CASSPWQGITEAFF
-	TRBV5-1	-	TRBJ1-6	TGCGCCAGCAGGTATAGCTCCTATAATTCACCCCTCCACTTT	CASRYSSYNSPLHF
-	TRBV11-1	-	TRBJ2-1	TGTGCCAGCAGCCAGACCCGGTGGGGGACGGCTTCCTACAATGAGCAGTTCTTC	CASSQTRWGTASYNEQFF
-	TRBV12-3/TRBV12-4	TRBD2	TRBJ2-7	TGTGCCAGCAGTCCTAGCGGGGCGCCCGGGGAGCAGTACTTC	CASSPSGAPGEQYF
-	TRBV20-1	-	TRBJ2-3	TGCAGTGCTAGGGGTGGTTCAGATACGCAGTATTTT	CSARGGSDTQYF
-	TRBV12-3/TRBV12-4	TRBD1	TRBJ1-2	TGTGCCAGCAGTTTAGTGACAGGGGCCGTCGGCTATGGCTACACCTTC	CASSLVTGAVGYGYTF
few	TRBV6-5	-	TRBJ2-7	TGTGCCAGCAGTTACTCGAAGACAGTCTCCAACGAGCAGTACTTC	CASSYSKTVSNEQYF
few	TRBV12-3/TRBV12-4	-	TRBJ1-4	TGTGCCAGCAGTATTCAGGGAGCGACTGAAAAACTGTTTTTT	CASSIQGATEKLFF
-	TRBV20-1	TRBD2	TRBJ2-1	TGCACCCTAAGGGCTAGCGGGAGGAGTGAGCAGTTCTTC	CTLRASGRSEQFF
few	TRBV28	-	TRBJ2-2	TGTGCCAGCAGTTTTAACTCAGCGACCGGGGAGCTGTTTTTT	CASSFNSATGELFF
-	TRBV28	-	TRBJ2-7	TGTGCCAGCAGCACCGGGACTCACTACCACGAGCAGTACTTC	CASSTGTHYHEQYF
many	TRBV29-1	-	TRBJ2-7	TGCAGCGTTGCGGCAGCCCCGCGGGGCGAGCAGTACTTC	CSVAAAPRGEQYF
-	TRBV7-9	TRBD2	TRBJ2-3	TGTGCCAGCAGCTTTCTAGCGGGAGCCAGCACAGATACGCAGTATTTT	CASSFLAGASTDTQYF
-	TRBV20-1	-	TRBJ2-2	TGCAGTGCTAGAGCGCTTACCCCGGGACAACACACCGGGGAGCTGTTTTTT	CSARALTPGQHTGELFF
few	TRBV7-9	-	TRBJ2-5	TGTGCCAGCAGCCCAAAGGGACTGTCCTTGCAAGAGACCCAGTACTTC	CASSPKGLSLQETQYF
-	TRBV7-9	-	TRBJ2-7	TGTGCCAGCAGCCACTCGGCCGAGCAGTACTTC	CASSHSAEQYF
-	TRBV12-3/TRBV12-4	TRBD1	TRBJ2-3	TGTGCCAGCAGTAGGGACAGGGGAGGAGATACGCAGTATTTT	CASSRDRGGDTQYF
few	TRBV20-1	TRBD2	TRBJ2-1	TGCAGTGCTGGGGGAGGACTAGCGGGATCCAATGAGCAGTTCTTC	CSAGGGLAGSNEQFF
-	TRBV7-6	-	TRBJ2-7	TGTGCCAGCAGCTTTTCGGACGGGGCGGGCTACGAGCAGTACTTC	CASSFSDGAGYEQYF
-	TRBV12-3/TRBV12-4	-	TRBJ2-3	TGTGCCAGCAGCCTGACAAGCTCGGATACGCAGTATTTT	CASSLTSSDTQYF
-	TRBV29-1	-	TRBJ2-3	TGCAGCGTTGAAAGTCGATCAGATACGCAGTATTTT	CSVESRSDTQYF
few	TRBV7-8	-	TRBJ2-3	TGTGCCAGCAGCTTGAGCTGGTCACAAACAGATACGCAGTATTTT	CASSLSWSQTDTQYF
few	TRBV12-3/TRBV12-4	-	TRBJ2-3	TGTGCCAGCAGTTTAGGGCGAAGACAGGTAGCGCAGTATTTT	CASSLGRRQVAQYF
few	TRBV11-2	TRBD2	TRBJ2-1	TGTGCCAGCAGCTTAGAAGGGGGACTAGCGGGCAAAAGCTCCTACAATGAGCAGTTCTTC	CASSLEGGLAGKSSYNEQFF
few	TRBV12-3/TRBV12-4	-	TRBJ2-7	TGTGCCAGCACTACCGGGACATTAAGCTCCTACGAGCAGTACTTC	CASTTGTLSSYEQYF
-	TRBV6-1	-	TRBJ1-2	TGTGCCAGCAGTGGAAATATGGGTGGCTACACCTTC	CASSGNMGGYTF
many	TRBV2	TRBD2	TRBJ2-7	TGTGCCAGCAGAGCTAGCGGGGTCTCCTACGAGCAGTACTTC	CASRASGVSYEQYF
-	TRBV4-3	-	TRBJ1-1	TGCGCCAGCAGCCAGTATCCAGTCAACACTGAAGCTTTCTTT	CASSQYPVNTEAFF